The rows below give T cell receptor beta chains drawn from one sample of a study of blood T cells in healthy people across ages. Via MiXCR, TCRdb re-called the 5' RACE reads, giving one row per CDR3 protein. Of about 1.4 million distinct CDR3 sequences in the sample, around 59% were seen once. The sequenced sample consisted of blood. These receptors came from a man aged 18 to 30 in good health. CDR3s include the opening cysteine and the closing phenylalanine or tryptophan. Fields, in order: V gene, clone size, D gene, J gene, CDR3 DNA, CDR3 protein. D genes are given only for firm matches. A row's size may be missing; if present it is once, few, many or a size class.

TRBV20-1	.	.	TRBJ2-7	TGCAGTGCCCGACAGGCCTCCTACGAGCAGTACTTC	CSARQASYEQYF
TRBV20-1	.	TRBD1	TRBJ2-7	TGCAGTGCTGCGGACAGGGTAAGGCCCTACGAGCAGTACTTC	CSAADRVRPYEQYF
TRBV27	.	.	TRBJ2-7	TGTGCCAGCGGCCCCGTAGGGAGCTCCTACGAGCAGTACTTC	CASGPVGSSYEQYF
TRBV10-3	.	TRBD1	TRBJ1-6	TGTGCCATCAGTGATGGCAGGGGGCGATCTCTAAATCGTTCACCCCTCCACTTT	CAISDGRGRSLNRSPLHF
TRBV29-1	few	TRBD1	TRBJ2-5	TGCAGCGGTCGACAGGGCCTAAAGACCCAGTACTTC	CSGRQGLKTQYF
TRBV20-1	few	.	TRBJ2-1	TGCAGTGCTAGTACGGCAGGGTATGATTACACACGCAATGAGCAGTTCTTC	CSASTAGYDYTRNEQFF
TRBV10-3	.	TRBD2	TRBJ2-3	TGTGCCATCAGTGAAGCGACTAGCGGTAGCACAGATACGCAGTATTTT	CAISEATSGSTDTQYF
TRBV4-1	few	.	TRBJ2-1	TGCGCCAGCAGCCAAGCTAAGAATGAGCAGTTCTTC	CASSQAKNEQFF
TRBV20-1	.	TRBD2	TRBJ2-7	TGCAGTGCTAGTCCCGGGACTAGCGGGAGAGAGGGCTACAATGAGCAGTACTTC	CSASPGTSGREGYNEQYF
TRBV4-3	few	TRBD1	TRBJ2-7	TGCGCCAGCAGCCAATCGACAGGGAACTACGAGCAGTACTTC	CASSQSTGNYEQYF
TRBV2	.	.	TRBJ1-2	TGTGCCAGCAGAATTTATGGAGTAGCTAACCATGGCTACACCTTC	CASRIYGVANHGYTF
TRBV7-6	.	.	TRBJ1-6	TGTGCCAGCGGTTACGGACAGCAGAATTCACCCCTCCACTTT	CASGYGQQNSPLHF
TRBV9	.	.	TRBJ1-6	TGTGCCAGCAGCTTTGGGGGGGGAGCAGGATCACCCCTCCACTTT	CASSFGGGAGSPLHF
TRBV3-1	.	TRBD1	TRBJ2-6	TGTGCCAGCAGCCAAAAGGGGGCACCTGGGGCCAACGTCCTGACTTTC	CASSQKGAPGANVLTF
TRBV9	.	TRBD2	TRBJ2-1	TGTGCCAGCAGCGGAGCGGGAAGGGATGAGCAGTTCTTC	CASSGAGRDEQFF
TRBV29-1	.	.	TRBJ2-7	TGCAGCGTTGGATACGGAAAAGGACCCGTCGAGCAGTACTTC	CSVGYGKGPVEQYF
TRBV6-5	.	TRBD1	TRBJ2-7	TGTGCCAGCAGTTACGACAGGGGCTCCTACGAGCAGTACTTC	CASSYDRGSYEQYF